The 4 T cell receptor beta chains below all came from one sample that was sequenced in a study of CD8 T cells in ankylosing spondylitis. Using its own MiXCR run on the 5' RACE reads, TCRdb lists one record per CDR3 protein. The data contain about 800,000 distinct CDR3 sequences, 10% to 15% of them seen just once; the ten biggest clones take up under 0.6%. Antigen specificity for these receptors is unknown. Study-wide results and limits: A TCR beta motif of about eight highly homologous variants appeared characteristic of ankylosing spondylitis blood.

Sequences were obtained from blood, either unsorted or a sorted T cell fraction (not recorded which). The source is a male donor with ankylosing spondylitis.

The rearrangement joins TRBV10-3 to TRBJ2-6; D ambiguous. Trimming removed 6 bases at V and 5 bases at J, with 8 bases between. CDR3 size: 13 residues. Germline V gene lookup returns CDR1 ENHRY and CDR2 SYGVKD. CDR3 sequence (DNA): TGTGCCATCAGACCTGACAGGGCCAACGTCCTGACTTTC. This sequence encodes CAIRPDRANVLTF.

This clonotype was picked up a small number of times. The genes are TRBV7-3 and TRBJ1-2; possibly TRBD1 for D (6 bases). The CDR3 covers 15 residues. Trimming shortened V by 5 bases and J by 5 bases, and 18 bases separated the two germline ends. CDR1 SGHTA and CDR2 FQGTGA come from the germline V gene. The CDR3 bases are TGTGCCAGCAGCCCCCCGGGACATCACGCATATGGCTACACCTTC. Translated: CASSPPGHHAYGYTF.

The chain joins TRBV7-9 to TRBJ1-6, with 12 bases that match TRBD1. The CDR3 runs to 16 residues. V trimming: 5 bases; J trimming: 7 bases; junction bases outside the gene matches: 6. Germline loops: CDR1 SEHNR, CDR2 FQNEAQ (reference sequence). The CDR3 reads CASSVGQGATNSPLHF. The CDR3 DNA is TGTGCCAGCAGCGTGGGACAGGGGGCTACCAATTCACCCCTCCACTTT.

There are many counts of this clonotype. The chain combines TRBV4-3 with TRBJ1-4; 9 bases map to TRBD1. With 0 bases clipped from V and 8 bases from J, the junction kept 7 bases outside the gene matches. CDR3 length equals 16 residues. Germline V lookup: CDR1 LGHNA, CDR2 YSLEER. The CDR3 is CASSQDSTGGWEKLFF. CDR3 DNA: TGCGCCAGCAGCCAAGATAGTACAGGGGGCTGGGAAAAACTGTTTTTT.